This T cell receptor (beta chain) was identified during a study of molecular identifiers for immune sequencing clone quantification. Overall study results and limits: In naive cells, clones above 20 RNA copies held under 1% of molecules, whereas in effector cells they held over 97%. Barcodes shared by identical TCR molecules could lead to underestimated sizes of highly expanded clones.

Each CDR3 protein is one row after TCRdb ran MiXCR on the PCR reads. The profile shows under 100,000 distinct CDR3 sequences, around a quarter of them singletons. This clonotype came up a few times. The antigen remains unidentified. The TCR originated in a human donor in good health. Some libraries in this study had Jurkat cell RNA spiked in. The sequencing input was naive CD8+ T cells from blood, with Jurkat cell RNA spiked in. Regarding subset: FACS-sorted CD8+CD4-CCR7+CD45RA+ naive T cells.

CDR3 loop: CASSRYYGYTF. The CDR3 nucleotides read TGTGCCAGCAGTCGTTACTATGGCTACACCTTC. The gene calls are TRBV6-2 or TRBV6-3 and TRBJ1-2, with D unclear. Germline V gives CDR1 MNHEY, CDR2 SVGEGT. The CDR3 runs 11 residues. Trimming pared 5 bases from V and 3 bases from J, leaving 4 bases between.